This TCR beta chain comes out of a study of blood T cell repertoires in COVID-19. Overall study: The United States, Italy and Spain provided the acute and convalescent COVID-19 samples.

Under the authors' procedure: Amplified reference gene primers provided the basis for estimating nucleated cell counts. This table comes from immunoSEQ multiplex PCR, and its TCRdb copy is limited to in-frame clones, with some not included. Clonal size and the V and J genes are those of that table, whereas D and trimming came from the DNA. The sample yields about 88,000 clones, around 90% seen once. The CDR3 contains 13 residues. Germline V CDR1 and CDR2: MNHEY, SVGAGI. V was cut by 3 bases and J by 4 bases, with 7 bases left in between. The chain employs TRBV6-5 and TRBJ1-5; possibly TRBD1 for D (5 bases). Sequences were obtained from peripheral blood. The sequence was obtained from a young man with COVID-19, enrolled during active disease. Written as DNA, the CDR3 is TGTGCCAGCAGTTATCGGGGGAATCAGCCCCAGCATTTT. Translation gives CASSYRGNQPQHF.